The 18 T cell receptor beta chains below were found in one sample sequenced in a study of OX40 agonist ivuxolimab in advanced cancers. Sequencing used immunoSEQ multiplex PCR; TCRdb keeps in-frame clones, though not all of them. Here the sample spans around 68,000 clones, approximately 84% being singletons. The sample here was CD4+ or CD8+ T cells sorted from blood, taken in a trial of the OX40 agonist ivuxolimab. The receptors originated from an adult with an advanced solid tumor such as melanoma, head and neck, liver or kidney cancer.

This chain joins TRBV11-3 and TRBJ2-1; 14 nucleotides line up with TRBD2. J was trimmed by 7 bases and V by 3 bases; bases with no gene match: 11. The CDR3 has 18 amino acids. CDR1 SGHNT and CDR2 YENEEA come from the germline V gene. The CDR3: CASSFGRGTSGRGNEQFF. The DNA for the CDR3 is TGTGCCAGCAGCTTTGGTAGGGGGACTAGCGGGAGAGGAAATGAGCAGTTCTTC.

This rearrangement joins TRBV5-4 to TRBJ2-3; D possibly corresponds to TRBD2 (6 bases). Germline V gene lookup returns CDR1 SGHNT and CDR2 YYREEE (reference sequence). The CDR3 consists of 14 residues. Trimming took off 5 bases at V and 3 bases at J, with 13 bases between the two ends. The CDR3, as DNA: TGTGCCAGCAGTTCCTCTAGCGTTACAGATACGCAGTATTTT. Its protein is CASSSSSVTDTQYF.

This clone has just a few counts. The V call is TRBV19, the J call TRBJ2-7, with D tentatively TRBD1 (5 bases). V lost 9 bases to trimming and J lost 1 base, with 19 bases between them. The CDR3 covers 15 residues. Per germline, CDR1 LNHDA and CDR2 SQIVND (reference sequence). Written as DNA, the CDR3 is TGTGCCAGCTCACACCCAGGGTCGGGTTCCTACGAGCAGTACTTC. Protein sequence: CASSHPGSGSYEQYF.

The chain links TRBV11-2 to TRBJ1-1; 10 positions agree with TRBD1. Germline trimming cut 4 bases from V and 4 bases from J; bases unmatched to any gene: 3. CDR1 is SGHAT and CDR2 is FQNNGV in the germline V gene. The CDR3 runs 14 residues. CDR3 DNA: TGTGCCAGCAGCTCGCGGACAGGGGGCACTGAAGCTTTCTTT. The encoded protein is CASSSRTGGTEAFF.

V is TRBV18 and J is TRBJ2-6, with a tentative D call TRBD2 (5 bases). Looked up from germline, CDR1 is KGHSH and CDR2 is LQKENI. Trimming left V 3 bases short and J 4 bases short, with 13 bases between. The CDR3 spans 16 residues. DNA for the CDR3: TGTGCCAGCTCACCTCTCGGCGGGCGGGGGGCCAACGTCCTGACTTTC. It translates to CASSPLGGRGANVLTF.

The V and J genes are TRBV19 and TRBJ2-5; D remains ambiguous. Per germline, CDR1 LNHDA and CDR2 SQIVND (reference sequence). Trimming removed 5 bases from V and 3 bases from J, with 13 bases in between. This CDR3 is 14 amino acids long. The CDR3 sequence is CASSDDGRKETQYF. The CDR3, as DNA: TGTGCCAGTAGTGACGACGGTCGGAAAGAGACCCAGTACTTC.

The rearrangement joins TRBV2 to TRBJ2-4, with D unclear. The CDR3 has 13 amino acids. Trimming shortened V by 6 bases and J by 2 bases, and 8 bases separated the two germline ends. Germline values: CDR1 SNHLY, CDR2 FYNNEI. The CDR3 here is CASRRGTKNIQYF. The DNA of the CDR3 is TGTGCCAGCAGGAGAGGTACCAAAAACATTCAGTACTTC.

The V and J genes are TRBV7-9 and TRBJ2-7; 7 nucleotides line up with TRBD1. Trimming at V came to 10 bases and at J to 3 bases, leaving 9 bases not matched to a gene. Germline CDR1 reads SEHNR; CDR2 reads FQNEAQ (reference sequence). The CDR3 runs 13 residues. The CDR3 DNA follows: TGTGCCACGGATCCGACAGGGCTCTACGAGCAGTACTTC. Translating gives CATDPTGLYEQYF. Using reference TRBV7-9 and TRBJ2-7 for the parts outside the CDR3, the full variable domain is DTGVSQNPRHKITKRGQNVTFRCDPISEHNRLYWYRQTLGQGPEFLTYFQNEAQLEKSRLLSDRFSAERPKGSFSTLEIQRTEQGDSAMYLCATDPTGLYEQYFGPGTRLTVT.

This sequence joins TRBV29-1 and TRBJ2-1; D unclear. CDR1 SQVTM and CDR2 ANQGSEA come from the germline V gene. The CDR3 loop spans 10 amino acids. Trimming took off 8 bases at V and 5 bases at J, with 7 bases between the two ends. The chain's CDR3 is CSLGHNEQFF. CDR3 in DNA: TGCAGCTTAGGTCACAATGAGCAGTTCTTC.

This rearrangement joins TRBV23-1 to TRBJ2-5; D is uncertain. TRBV23-1 is an ORF; its function is uncertain. V gave up 6 bases and J gave up 2 bases, with 13 bases separating them. The CDR3 covers 14 residues. CDR3 bases: TGCGCCAGCAGCACGGCAGACGGACAAGAGACCCAGTACTTC. Translation: CASSTADGQETQYF.

The chain carries TRBV7-6 and TRBJ1-4; D might be TRBD1 (5 bases). CDR1 SGHVS and CDR2 FNYEAQ come from the germline V gene. The CDR3 sequence is 14 residues long. Trimming pared 2 bases from V and 7 bases from J, leaving 11 bases between. For the CDR3, the DNA is TGTGCCAGCAGCTTACAGGGTCGCCGTGAAAAACTGTTTTTT. This encodes CASSLQGRREKLFF.

This chain joins TRBV6-5 and TRBJ2-7; tentative D call: TRBD2 (5 bases). Trimming left V 0 bases short and J 1 base short, with 10 bases between. Germline loops: CDR1 MNHEY, CDR2 SVGAGI. The CDR3 loop spans 15 amino acids. This CDR3 is CASSYSWRASYEQYF. CDR3 coding DNA: TGTGCCAGCAGTTACTCCTGGCGGGCTTCCTACGAGCAGTACTTC.

The J gene is TRBJ2-5, the V gene TRBV11-2; 7 nucleotides line up with TRBD1. From germline, CDR1 is SGHAT and CDR2 FQNNGV. J was trimmed by 7 bases and V by 5 bases; bases with no gene match: 13. CDR3 size: 15 residues. The CDR3 here is CASSRLRGSRGTQYF. The CDR3 DNA sequence: TGTGCCAGCAGCCGTCTCAGGGGGTCTCGGGGGACCCAGTACTTC.

J is TRBJ2-5 and V is TRBV11-2; no clear D. Trimming removed 2 bases at V and 5 bases at J, with 12 bases between. The germline CDR1 and CDR2 sequences are SGHAT and FQNNGV. The length of the CDR3 is 14 residues. The DNA for the CDR3 is TGTGCCAGCAGCTTATCCGACCGGCGGGAGACCCAGTACTTC. Protein sequence: CASSLSDRRETQYF.

This clone was recorded once. The CDR3 sequence: CSVGSEYQETQYF. The CDR3 DNA is TGCAGCGTTGGTTCAGAGTACCAAGAGACCCAGTACTTC. The chain recombines TRBV29-1 with TRBJ2-5; D gene unclear. The germline V gene has CDR1 SQVTM and CDR2 ANQGSEA. Trimming pared 4 bases from V and 0 bases from J, leaving 9 bases between. The length of the CDR3 is 13 residues. The variable domain in full, completed from reference TRBV29-1 and TRBJ2-5, reads SAVISQKPSRDICQRGTSLTIQCQVDSQVTMMFWYRQQPGQSLTLIATANQGSEATYESGFVIDKFPISRPNLTFSTLTVSNMSPEDSSIYLCSVGSEYQETQYFGPGTRLLVL.

The chain links TRBV5-6 to TRBJ2-3, with 11 bases aligning to TRBD2. Germline values: CDR1 SGHDT, CDR2 YYEEEE. V shed 5 bases and J 6 bases; nucleotides not matched to a gene: 2. This CDR3 region has 13 residues. CDR3 in amino acids: CASRPSGRDTQYF. The CDR3 bases are TGTGCCAGCAGGCCTAGCGGGAGGGATACGCAGTATTTT. Combining the CDR3 with reference TRBV5-6 and TRBJ2-3 gives the whole variable domain DAGVTQSPTHLIKTRGQQVTLRCSPKSGHDTVSWYQQALGQGPQFIFQYYEEEERQRGNFPDRFSGHQFPNYSSELNVNALLLGDSALYLCASRPSGRDTQYFGPGTRLTVL.

This clone was seen a few times. The chain is built from TRBV5-1 and TRBJ2-7; D possibly corresponds to TRBD1 (6 bases). Germline lookup yields CDR1 SGHRS and CDR2 YFSETQ. The ends were cut back, 2 bases at V and 4 bases at J, with 7 bases in the middle. This CDR3 contains 12 residues. CDR3 in amino acids: CASSFTGYEQYF. DNA for the CDR3: TGCGCCAGCAGCTTCACAGGGTACGAGCAGTACTTC.

The chain joins TRBV6-1 to TRBJ2-5; maybe TRBD2 (5 bases). Trimming took 2 bases from V and 0 from J, leaving 10 bases between them. There are 15 residues in the CDR3. Germline loops: CDR1 MNHNS, CDR2 SASEGT. The CDR3 DNA follows: TGTGCCAGCAGTGAAAGGCAGCGGTACCAAGAGACCCAGTACTTC. Translating it yields CASSERQRYQETQYF.